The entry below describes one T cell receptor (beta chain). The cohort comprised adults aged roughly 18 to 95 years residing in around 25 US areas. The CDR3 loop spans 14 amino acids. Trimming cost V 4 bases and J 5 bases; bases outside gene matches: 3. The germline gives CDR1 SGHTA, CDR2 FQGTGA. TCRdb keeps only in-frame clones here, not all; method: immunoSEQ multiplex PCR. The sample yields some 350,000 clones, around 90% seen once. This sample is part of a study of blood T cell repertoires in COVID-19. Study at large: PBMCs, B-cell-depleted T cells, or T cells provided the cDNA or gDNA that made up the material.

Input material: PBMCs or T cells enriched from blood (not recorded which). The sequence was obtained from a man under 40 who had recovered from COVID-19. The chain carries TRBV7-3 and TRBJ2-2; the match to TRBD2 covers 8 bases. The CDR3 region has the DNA TGTGCCAGCAGCTCGGGGGGGCCAACCGGGGAGCTGTTTTTT. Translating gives CASSSGGPTGELFF.